These 17 T cell receptor beta chains share one sample of origin, sequenced in a study of blood T cell repertoires in COVID-19 (dated by TCRdb to 2020 to 2021). The receptor library was made with the immunoSEQ multiplex PCR assay. This is the immuneACCESS table as TCRdb keeps it, with only in-frame sequences that have V and J called. A part of the clones is gone; compared with another copy, unresolved V genes explain less than half, and the rest is unexplained. This sample is represented by under 350,000 clones; roughly 90% of them were singletons. Around 2.6% of the sample is taken by the ten largest. The specimen was PBMCs or T cells enriched from blood (not recorded which). These receptors all stem from a man between 60 and 75 years old who had recovered from COVID-19.

CDR3 in amino acids: CASSQDGGANEKLFF. CDR3 bases: TGTGCCAGCAGCCAAGATGGGGGGGCGAATGAAAAACTGTTTTTT. This chain uses TRBV4-2 with TRBJ1-4; weak D call: TRBD1 (6 bases). CDR1 LGHNA and CDR2 YNFKEQ come from the germline V gene. V gave up 0 bases and J gave up 5 bases, with 10 bases separating them. The CDR3 is 15 residues long.

This chain connects TRBV5-1 to TRBJ1-1; D not certain. Germline V gene data show CDR1 as SGHRS and CDR2 as YFSETQ. V was pared by 4 bases and J by 11 bases, with 12 bases between. CDR3 length equals 11 residues. DNA of the CDR3: TGCGCCAGCAGCGCTGAGGGTGGGGCTTTCTTT. Translation gives CASSAEGGAFF.

Concerning this clone: The sample contains more than one DNA sequence encoding this CDR3. The rearrangement links TRBV27 to TRBJ1-1; D is unclear. Between the trimmed V and J ends, which lost 0 bases and 1 base, there was a span of 3 bases. In germline, CDR1 is MNHEY, CDR2 SMNVEV (reference sequence). CDR3 length: 13 residues. CDR3 sequence reads: CASSLSRNTEAFF. CDR3 nucleotides: TGTGCCAGCAGTTTATCTAGGAACACTGAAGCTTTCTTT.

CDR3 protein: CASSEYSTAANEKLFF. CDR3 bases: TGTGCCAGCAGTGAGTACAGCACAGCAGCTAATGAAAAACTGTTTTTT. The V and J genes are TRBV2 and TRBJ1-4, with D unclear. The CDR3 length is 16 residues. V gave up 3 bases and J gave up 3 bases, with 14 bases separating them. The germline CDR1 and CDR2 sequences are SNHLY and FYNNEI.

This clone came up a few times. The CDR3 loop reads CASSQWDPVGQGREKLFF. The CDR3, as DNA: TGTGCCAGCTCACAATGGGATCCGGTAGGACAGGGACGAGAAAAACTGTTTTTT. This chain uses TRBV18 with TRBJ1-4, with TRBD1 matching 8 bases. V lost 4 bases and J lost 8; bases outside the gene matches: 18. CDR3 length: 18 residues. Per the germline V gene, CDR1 is KGHSH and CDR2 is LQKENI.

This rearrangement joins TRBV6-5 to TRBJ2-1; 10 bases line up with TRBD2. This CDR3 comprises 14 residues. The J segment lost 9 bases and the V segment lost 6 bases, leaving 8 bases of the junction unmatched. CDR1 MNHEY and CDR2 SVGAGI come from the germline V gene. The DNA of the CDR3 is TGTGCCAGCAGGCTAGCGGGAGAGTTCGGTGAGCAGTTCTTC. Protein sequence: CASRLAGEFGEQFF.

Only a few counts were recorded for this clone. The rearrangement links TRBV7-3 to TRBJ1-6, with D unclear. Germline-derived CDR1 and CDR2 are SGHTA and FQGTGA. The CDR3 runs 14 residues. The V end was cut by 5 bases, the J end by 8 bases, with 13 bases between. The CDR3 DNA follows: TGTGCCAGCAGCGTAAGAGCGGGTGATTCACCCCTCCACTTT. This translates into CASSVRAGDSPLHF.

Many counts were recorded for this clone. The chain couples TRBV3-1 (or the pseudogene TRBV3-2) to TRBJ2-2; D is unclear. The V gene lost 1 base and the J gene lost 6 bases, with 6 bases spanning the gap. Germline lookup yields CDR1 LGHDT and CDR2 YNNKEL (reference sequence). This CDR3 comprises 13 residues. DNA of the CDR3: TGTGCCAGCAGCCAAGTTATGTCCGGGGAGCTGTTTTTT. Translating gives CASSQVMSGELFF.

The V call is TRBV12-3 or TRBV12-4, the J call TRBJ1-2; D not certain. Trimming took off 4 bases at V and 8 bases at J, with 8 bases between the two ends. CDR3 size: 11 residues. CDR3 sequence (DNA): TGTGCCAGCAGTTCTCGGAGGGGCTACACCTTC. Translating gives CASSSRRGYTF.

The rearrangement uses TRBV4-2 and TRBJ1-5; D is possibly TRBD1 (6 bases). V lost 3 bases and J 8 bases, leaving 17 bases between the germline ends. This CDR3 comprises 15 residues. CDR1 and CDR2 from the germline V gene are LGHNA and YNFKEQ. The CDR3 loop reads CASSQYSGQSKPQHF. CDR3 in DNA: TGTGCCAGCAGCCAGTATTCTGGACAGAGTAAGCCCCAGCATTTT.

This sequence joins TRBV5-1 and TRBJ2-1, with 9 bases aligning to TRBD1. This CDR3 contains 15 residues. With 4 bases clipped from V and 5 bases from J, the junction kept 7 bases outside the gene matches. Germline V gene lookup returns CDR1 SGHRS and CDR2 YFSETQ. CDR3 region: CASSPRQGGHNEQFF. CDR3 DNA: TGCGCCAGCAGCCCGAGACAGGGGGGGCACAATGAGCAGTTCTTC.

J is TRBJ1-4 and V is TRBV11-3; 9 bases fit TRBD1. The J segment lost 7 bases and the V segment lost 5 bases, leaving 5 bases of the junction unmatched. From germline, CDR1 is SGHNT and CDR2 YENEEA. The CDR3 sequence is 14 residues long. Here the CDR3 reads CASSAGTGSEKLFF. DNA for the CDR3: TGTGCCAGCAGCGCCGGGACAGGGAGTGAAAAACTGTTTTTT.

CDR3 amino acids: CASSELAGETQYF. CDR3 DNA sequence: TGTGCCAGTAGTGAGCTAGCGGGAGAGACCCAGTACTTC. The J gene is TRBJ2-5, the V gene TRBV19; 8 bases align to TRBD2. Germline assignment: CDR1 LNHDA and CDR2 SQIVND (reference sequence). This CDR3 is 13 amino acids long. V lost 5 bases and J lost 4; bases outside the gene matches: 3.

The chain employs TRBV7-6 and TRBJ1-1, with 9 nucleotides matching TRBD1. The V segment lost 5 bases and the J segment 4 bases; nucleotides outside the gene matches: 5. Germline CDR1 SGHVS, CDR2 FNYEAQ. The CDR3 loop spans 14 amino acids. CDR3 amino acids: CASSPMTGGTEAFF. For the CDR3, the DNA is TGTGCCAGCAGCCCAATGACAGGGGGCACTGAAGCTTTCTTT.

The chain combines TRBV5-1 with TRBJ1-2, with 9 bases matching TRBD1. The CDR3 runs to 15 residues. Germline lookup yields CDR1 SGHRS and CDR2 YFSETQ. Germline trimming cut 4 bases from V and 2 bases from J; bases unmatched to any gene: 6. CDR3 sequence: CASSPDRGPNYGYTF. CDR3 DNA: TGCGCCAGCAGCCCGGACAGGGGCCCAAACTATGGCTACACCTTC.

The chain couples TRBV2 to TRBJ2-1; D perhaps matches TRBD1 (6 bases). Trimming pared 5 bases from V and 4 bases from J, leaving 6 bases between. The CDR3 is made up of 12 amino acids. Germline V gives CDR1 SNHLY, CDR2 FYNNEI. The CDR3 region has the DNA TGTGCCAGCAGTCAGGGGTACAATGAGCAGTTCTTC. This translates into CASSQGYNEQFF. Filled out from reference TRBV2 and TRBJ2-1, the complete variable domain reads EPEVTQTPSHQVTQMGQEVILRCVPISNHLYFYWYRQILGQKVEFLVSFYNNEISEKSEIFDDQFSVERPDGSNFTLKIRSTKLEDSAMYFCASSQGYNEQFFGPGTRLTVL.

This chain joins TRBV6-1 and TRBJ1-1; the D is unclear. Trimming took off 3 bases at V and 10 bases at J, with 12 bases between the two ends. The CDR3 has 12 residues. CDR1 MNHNS and CDR2 SASEGT come from the germline V gene. DNA of the CDR3: TGTGCCAGCAGTGAGTCGGGAGAAAGAGCTTTCTTT. Encoded protein: CASSESGERAFF.